This is a list of T cell receptor beta chains from one sample in a study of blood T cell repertoires in COVID-19. Produced via immunoSEQ multiplex PCR; TCRdb's table is partial and in-frame only. The sample has 30,000 or so clones; around 91% are singletons. The specimen was peripheral blood. The receptors derive from a man between 65 and 85 years old with active or convalescent COVID-19. The CDR3 runs from the conserved cysteine through the conserved F or W. Fields, in order: V gene, clone size, D gene, J gene, CDR3 DNA, CDR3 protein. The D gene is left open where the match is weak. Where a row states a size, it is once, few, many or the class of an expanded clone; other rows omit it.

v_call: TRBV18
clone_size: NA
d_call: NA
j_call: TRBJ1-5
cdr3_nt: TGTGCCAGCTCACCTGTAGTGTCCGAAAATCAGCCCCAGCATTTT
cdr3_aa: CASSPVVSENQPQHF

v_call: TRBV9
clone_size: few
d_call: TRBD1
j_call: TRBJ1-5
cdr3_nt: TGTGCCAGCAGCGCGGGACAGGGGGTGAATCAGCCCCAGCATTTT
cdr3_aa: CASSAGQGVNQPQHF

v_call: TRBV6-5
clone_size: NA
d_call: NA
j_call: TRBJ1-6
cdr3_nt: TGTGCCAGCACTTTTGAGGCGAATTCACCCCTCCACTTT
cdr3_aa: CASTFEANSPLHF

v_call: TRBV6-6
clone_size: NA
d_call: NA
j_call: TRBJ1-6
cdr3_nt: TGTGCCAGCAGTTATTTCCCAGATAATTCACCCCTCCACTTT
cdr3_aa: CASSYFPDNSPLHF

v_call: TRBV5-1
clone_size: NA
d_call: NA
j_call: TRBJ1-1
cdr3_nt: TGCGCCAGCAGCTTCGGAGGGAACACTGAAGCTTTCTTT
cdr3_aa: CASSFGGNTEAFF

v_call: TRBV5-1
clone_size: NA
d_call: TRBD1
j_call: TRBJ1-5
cdr3_nt: TGCGCCAGCAGTTACAGGGGAATGGAGCCCCAGCATTTT
cdr3_aa: CASSYRGMEPQHF

v_call: TRBV7-2
clone_size: NA
d_call: TRBD1
j_call: TRBJ1-1
cdr3_nt: TGTGCCAGCAGCAAGTGGACAGGGGGCACTGAAGCTTTCTTT
cdr3_aa: CASSKWTGGTEAFF

v_call: TRBV5-1
clone_size: NA
d_call: NA
j_call: TRBJ1-1
cdr3_nt: TGCGCCAGCAGCTTGCAGGGCACTGAAGCTTTCTTT
cdr3_aa: CASSLQGTEAFF

v_call: TRBV2
clone_size: NA
d_call: TRBD1
j_call: TRBJ2-7
cdr3_nt: TGTGCCAGCAGAGCAACCGGGACAGTATACGAGCAGTACTTC
cdr3_aa: CASRATGTVYEQYF

v_call: TRBV7-9
clone_size: NA
d_call: TRBD1
j_call: TRBJ2-1
cdr3_nt: TGTGCCAGCAGCTCGCTGGGTGGGACAGGGGGCTTCTATGAGCAGTTCTTC
cdr3_aa: CASSSLGGTGGFYEQFF

v_call: TRBV24-1
clone_size: NA
d_call: TRBD2
j_call: TRBJ2-1
cdr3_nt: TGTGCCACCAGTGCCGGGGGGGACCTCAATGAGCAGTTCTTC
cdr3_aa: CATSAGGDLNEQFF

v_call: TRBV19
clone_size: NA
d_call: TRBD1
j_call: TRBJ1-1
cdr3_nt: TGTGCCAGTAGTAGGTTGTCGGGACAGGGGAACACTGAAGCTTTCTTT
cdr3_aa: CASSRLSGQGNTEAFF

v_call: TRBV19
clone_size: NA
d_call: NA
j_call: TRBJ1-5
cdr3_nt: TGTGCCAGTAGTATTTTCCCGCGAGGCAATCAGCCCCAGCATTTT
cdr3_aa: CASSIFPRGNQPQHF

v_call: TRBV9
clone_size: NA
d_call: NA
j_call: TRBJ1-2
cdr3_nt: TGTGCCAGCAGCGTAGGACAGGCCGGCAACTATGGCTACACCTTC
cdr3_aa: CASSVGQAGNYGYTF

v_call: TRBV5-1
clone_size: NA
d_call: NA
j_call: TRBJ2-2
cdr3_nt: TGCGCCAGCAGACCCTATCAGAACACCGGGGAGCTGTTTTTT
cdr3_aa: CASRPYQNTGELFF

v_call: TRBV5-6
clone_size: NA
d_call: TRBD1
j_call: TRBJ2-5
cdr3_nt: TGTGCCAGCAGCGCAATGACAGGGACGGAGACCCAGTACTTC
cdr3_aa: CASSAMTGTETQYF

v_call: TRBV7-9
clone_size: once
d_call: NA
j_call: TRBJ2-3
cdr3_nt: TGTGCCACTGAAGGGGGTGTTACAGATACGCAGTATTTT
cdr3_aa: CATEGGVTDTQYF

v_call: TRBV19
clone_size: NA
d_call: NA
j_call: TRBJ1-1
cdr3_nt: TGTGCCAGTACCGGGAGGTTTACGGGTACTGAAGCTTTCTTT
cdr3_aa: CASTGRFTGTEAFF

v_call: TRBV5-1
clone_size: NA
d_call: NA
j_call: TRBJ1-1
cdr3_nt: TGCGCCAGCAGCGGGTCGCAGGGGAACACTGAAGCTTTCTTT
cdr3_aa: CASSGSQGNTEAFF

v_call: TRBV6-5
clone_size: NA
d_call: NA
j_call: TRBJ1-1
cdr3_nt: TGTGCCAGCAGTTACACAGACAGGAACACTGAAGCTTTCTTT
cdr3_aa: CASSYTDRNTEAFF

v_call: TRBV29-1
clone_size: NA
d_call: NA
j_call: TRBJ1-4
cdr3_nt: TGCAGCGTTGAAGATCACCGGGGAAGAGCTAATGAAAAACTGTTTTTT
cdr3_aa: CSVEDHRGRANEKLFF

v_call: TRBV19
clone_size: NA
d_call: NA
j_call: TRBJ1-3
cdr3_nt: TGTGCCAGCACGGAGGGCCCTGGAAACACCATATATTTT
cdr3_aa: CASTEGPGNTIYF

v_call: TRBV7-9
clone_size: NA
d_call: TRBD2
j_call: TRBJ2-3
cdr3_nt: TGTGCCAGCAGCTTAGCGGGGCGGGAGTGGACAGATACGCAGTATTTT
cdr3_aa: CASSLAGREWTDTQYF

v_call: TRBV6-6
clone_size: NA
d_call: TRBD1
j_call: TRBJ1-2
cdr3_nt: TGTGCCAGCAGGCGACAGGGCCAGGGGAACTATGGCTACACCTTC
cdr3_aa: CASRRQGQGNYGYTF

v_call: TRBV19
clone_size: NA
d_call: NA
j_call: TRBJ1-1
cdr3_nt: TGTGCCAGTAGTTCCCGGGGGAGGTTGAACACTGAAGCTTTCTTT
cdr3_aa: CASSSRGRLNTEAFF

v_call: TRBV7-2
clone_size: NA
d_call: NA
j_call: TRBJ1-1
cdr3_nt: TGTGCCAGCAGCTTAGTACCAGGGAACACTGAAGCTTTCTTT
cdr3_aa: CASSLVPGNTEAFF